The 10 T cell receptor beta chains below come from one sample, sequenced in a study of blood T cell repertoires in COVID-19. The method was immunoSEQ multiplex PCR; TCRdb's version includes in-frame clones alone and lacks a portion of them. The data show 150,000 to 200,000 clones, about four fifths seen once. Sequenced sample: PBMCs or T cells enriched from blood (not recorded which). The receptors come from a man between 50 and 59 years old who had recovered from COVID-19.

The V call is TRBV5-1, the J call TRBJ1-3; tentatively, D is TRBD1 (5 bases). Per germline, CDR1 SGHRS and CDR2 YFSETQ. V was pared by 0 bases and J by 0 bases, with 7 bases between. The CDR3 runs 15 residues. For the CDR3, the DNA is TGCGCCAGCAGCTTGGGGGGCACCTCTGGAAACACCATATATTTT. Protein: CASSLGGTSGNTIYF.

The chain recombines TRBV25-1 with TRBJ1-4; D perhaps matches TRBD1 (6 bases). The CDR3 runs 16 residues. V was cut by 1 base and J by 8 bases, with 17 bases left in between. CDR1 MGHDK and CDR2 SYGVNS come from the germline V gene. The DNA for the CDR3 is TGTGCCAGCAGTGAATCCAGGGGATGGTCCTCCGAAAAACTGTTTTTT. Translation: CASSESRGWSSEKLFF.

This clone was counted once. The chain links TRBV6-6 to TRBJ2-3, with 9 positions matching TRBD2. J lost 0 bases, V lost 7 bases, and 8 bases had no gene match. This CDR3 has 16 residues. Germline lookup yields CDR1 MNHNY and CDR2 SVGAGI (reference sequence). CDR3 DNA: TGTGCCAGCACCCTTAGCGGGAGAGGGAGCACAGATACGCAGTATTTT. It encodes CASTLSGRGSTDTQYF.

The chain uses TRBV29-1 and TRBJ1-1, with 7 bases lining up with TRBD1. CDR1 is SQVTM, CDR2 ANQGSEA, per germline. The length of the CDR3 is 13 residues. V lost 6 bases, J lost 1 base, and 5 bases stayed unmatched. The DNA for the CDR3 is TGCAGCGTCTCCGAGGGGGCGAACACTGAAGCTTTCTTT. It is translated as CSVSEGANTEAFF.

The gene calls are TRBV6-5 and TRBJ2-7; the D gene is possibly TRBD1 (6 bases). Germline V gene lookup returns CDR1 MNHEY and CDR2 SVGAGI. V shed 2 bases and J shed 2 bases, with 7 bases lying between them. The CDR3 spans 13 residues. The CDR3 here is CASSYRTAYEQYF. The DNA of the CDR3 is TGTGCCAGCAGTTACAGGACAGCCTACGAGCAGTACTTC.

This clone was detected only a few times. The genes are TRBV9 and TRBJ1-4; D remains ambiguous. Trimming left V 4 bases short and J 1 base short, with 8 bases between. The germline V gene has CDR1 SGDLS and CDR2 YYNGEE. CDR3 length: 14 residues. This CDR3 is CASSPPGTNEKLFF. CDR3 DNA: TGTGCCAGCAGCCCGCCGGGAACTAATGAAAAACTGTTTTTT.

This chain uses TRBV6-5 with TRBJ2-7; D gene unclear. The V end was cut by 5 bases, the J end by 1 base, with 9 bases between. The CDR3 contains 13 residues. CDR1 MNHEY and CDR2 SVGAGI come from the germline V gene. DNA for the CDR3: TGTGCCAGCAGTCCTCGTTATTCCTACGAGCAGTACTTC. It translates to CASSPRYSYEQYF.

This chain joins TRBV28 and TRBJ1-2; tentatively, D is TRBD1 (5 bases). CDR1 MDHEN and CDR2 SYDVKM come from the germline V gene. V lost 7 bases and J lost 8, with 11 bases in between. The CDR3 is 11 residues long. CDR3 sequence: CASTRGVGYTF. The CDR3 bases are TGTGCCAGCACCCGGGGGGTCGGCTACACCTTC.

The chain links TRBV24-1 to TRBJ2-1; TRBD2 matches at 7 bases. Per the germline V gene, CDR1 is KGHDR and CDR2 is SFDVKD. The CDR3 length is 16 residues. With 2 bases clipped from V and 6 bases from J, the junction kept 9 bases outside the gene matches. The DNA for the CDR3 is TGTGCCACCAGTGATTATAGGAGCGGGGCCGTCAATGAGCAGTTCTTC. Translation gives CATSDYRSGAVNEQFF.

The gene calls are TRBV7-6 and TRBJ1-1, with a possible D match to TRBD1 (5 bases). The V and J ends lost 4 bases and 3 bases respectively, with 9 bases between them. The CDR3 sequence is 13 residues long. Germline loops: CDR1 SGHVS, CDR2 FNYEAQ. The CDR3: CASSSRGDTEAFF. The DNA for the CDR3 is TGTGCCAGCAGCTCCCGGGGGGACACTGAAGCTTTCTTT.